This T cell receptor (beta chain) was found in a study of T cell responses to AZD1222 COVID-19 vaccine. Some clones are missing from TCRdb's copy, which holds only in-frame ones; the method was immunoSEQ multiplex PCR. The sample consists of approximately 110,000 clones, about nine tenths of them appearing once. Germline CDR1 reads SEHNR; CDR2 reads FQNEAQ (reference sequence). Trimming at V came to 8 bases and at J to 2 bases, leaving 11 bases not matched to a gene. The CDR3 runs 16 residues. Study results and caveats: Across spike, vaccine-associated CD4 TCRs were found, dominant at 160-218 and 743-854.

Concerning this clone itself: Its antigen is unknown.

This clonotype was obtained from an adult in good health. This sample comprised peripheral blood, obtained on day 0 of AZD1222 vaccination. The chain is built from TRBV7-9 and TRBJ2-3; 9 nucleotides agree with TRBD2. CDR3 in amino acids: CASATASGRITDTQYF. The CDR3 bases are TGTGCCAGCGCTACCGCGAGCGGGAGGATCACAGATACGCAGTATTTT.